The 22 T cell receptor beta chains presented below share a single source sample, sequenced in a study of T-cell memory formation after mild COVID-19. TCRdb reprocessed the 5' RACE reads with MiXCR, giving one entry per CDR3 protein. The repertoire holds about 210,000 distinct CDR3 sequences, with 10% as singletons. What was sequenced was PBMCs or a T cell subset sorted from them (not recorded which). The receptor source for this set is a man between 18 and 29 years old who had mild COVID-19 (a few samples of this study predate the infection). Cell type and time point are not known.

This clonotype was found many times. The rearrangement joins TRBV7-2 to TRBJ1-1; D not certain. The CDR3 runs 12 residues. In germline, CDR1 is SGHTA, CDR2 FQGNSA. Trimming removed 2 bases at V and 5 bases at J, with 6 bases between. The CDR3 spells CASSLIRTEAFF. The DNA for the CDR3 is TGTGCCAGCAGCTTAATCAGGACTGAAGCTTTCTTT.

V usage is TRBV20-1 and J usage is TRBJ2-7; 10 bases are a match to TRBD2. The CDR3 totals 14 residues. The germline CDR1 and CDR2 sequences are DFQATT and SNEGSKA (reference sequence). The J segment lost 6 bases and the V segment lost 5 bases, leaving 10 bases of the junction unmatched. DNA of the CDR3: TGCAGTGCTGAACCCAGCGGGGGGGCCTCCGAGCAGTACTTC. Translating it yields CSAEPSGGASEQYF.

This clonotype has a count of ten or more. The chain uses TRBV2 and TRBJ1-5; perhaps TRBD1 as D (6 bases). This CDR3 is 15 amino acids long. Per germline, CDR1 SNHLY and CDR2 FYNNEI. V was clipped by 11 bases and J by 1 base, with 18 bases between them. For the CDR3, the DNA is TGTGCCGTCCAACGAGGGGGTGGGAGCAATCAGCCCCAGCATTTT. Amino acids: CAVQRGGGSNQPQHF.

This clonotype was recorded a few times. The chain joins TRBV5-1 to TRBJ1-1; no firm D call. The V end was cut by 0 bases, the J end by 5 bases, with 17 bases between. The germline V gene encodes CDR1 SGHRS and CDR2 YFSETQ. The CDR3 consists of 16 residues. This chain's CDR3 is CASSLEAARAVTEAFF. The DNA of the CDR3 is TGCGCCAGCAGCTTGGAGGCAGCCCGGGCGGTGACTGAAGCTTTCTTT.

The chain uses TRBV7-2 and TRBJ2-5; 8 nucleotides align to TRBD2. Germline trimming cut 4 bases from V and 5 bases from J; bases unmatched to any gene: 6. Looked up from germline, CDR1 is SGHTA and CDR2 is FQGNSA. This CDR3 is 14 amino acids long. For the CDR3, the DNA is TGTGCCAGCAGCTCCGGACTAGCTCCGGAGACCCAGTACTTC. Translating it yields CASSSGLAPETQYF.

This clonotype was seen more than once but under ten times. This chain connects TRBV6-2 or TRBV6-3 to TRBJ2-1; 12 nucleotides line up with TRBD1. The trim removed 6 bases at V and 6 bases at J, leaving 9 bases unmatched. Germline CDR1 and CDR2: MNHEY and SVGEGT. The CDR3 spans 16 residues. This CDR3 is CASRSQPGQGANEQFF. In DNA, the CDR3 is TGTGCCAGCAGAAGTCAACCGGGACAGGGGGCCAATGAGCAGTTCTTC.

This clonotype was counted at least ten times. The chain joins TRBV6-5 to TRBJ1-2; D ambiguous. The germline V gene encodes CDR1 MNHEY and CDR2 SVGAGI. CDR3 length equals 13 residues. V gave up 6 bases and J gave up 9 bases, with 17 bases separating them. DNA for the CDR3: TGTGCCAGCAGGGCCCTGGCCCGACAACGCTACACCTTC. Protein: CASRALARQRYTF.

The sample holds a few counts of this clonotype. This chain uses TRBV12-3 or TRBV12-4 with TRBJ2-2, with 7 bases identical to TRBD1. J was trimmed by 9 bases and V by 4 bases; bases with no gene match: 11. The CDR3 is 15 residues long. CDR3 DNA: TGTGCCAGCAGTTCCACGACAGGGTCTCGCTGGGAGCTGTTTTTT. This gives the protein CASSSTTGSRWELFF.

The chain joins TRBV20-1 to TRBJ1-6; possible D gene TRBD1, 5 bases. CDR1 and CDR2 (germline): DFQATT, SNEGSKA (reference sequence). Trimming pared 4 bases from V and 10 bases from J, leaving 17 bases between. The length of the CDR3 is 14 residues. Here the CDR3 reads CSAIRAGVGSPLHF. In nucleotides, the CDR3 is TGCAGTGCTATCAGGGCGGGAGTGGGATCACCCCTCCACTTT.

The table lists this clonotype with a few counts. The rearrangement joins TRBV6-6 to TRBJ2-7, with TRBD2 matching over 10 bases. The J segment lost 3 bases and the V segment lost 6 bases, leaving 2 bases of the junction unmatched. The CDR3 totals 13 residues. CDR1 is MNHNY, CDR2 SVGAGI, per germline (reference sequence). The CDR3 bases are TGTGCCAGCAGACTAGCGGGGCTCTACGAGCAGTACTTC. Its protein product is CASRLAGLYEQYF.

This clonotype was recorded many times. The CDR3 loop is CASSLGPFAGEQFF. The CDR3 DNA follows: TGCGCCAGCAGCTTGGGTCCTTTCGCGGGTGAGCAGTTCTTC. The chain is built from TRBV5-1 and TRBJ2-1, with TRBD2 as a possible D gene (5 bases). This CDR3 region has 14 residues. Germline V lookup: CDR1 SGHRS, CDR2 YFSETQ. Trimming left V 0 bases short and J 9 bases short, with 13 bases between.

The chain links TRBV10-3 to TRBJ2-1; 8 bases fit TRBD2. The CDR3 extends over 16 amino acids. The V and J ends lost 7 bases and 7 bases, in that order; junction bases with no gene match: 15. Germline V gives CDR1 ENHRY, CDR2 SYGVKD. CDR3 region: CAITPWAGGRQNEQFF. In DNA, the CDR3 is TGTGCCATCACCCCGTGGGCGGGGGGTCGGCAAAATGAGCAGTTCTTC.

The V gene is TRBV3-1, the J gene TRBJ1-6, with a possible D match to TRBD1 (6 bases). Germline CDR1 is LGHDT and CDR2 is YNNKEL (reference sequence). This CDR3 has 15 residues. The V end was cut by 3 bases, the J end by 7 bases, with 13 bases between. CDR3 sequence (DNA): TGTGCCAGCAGCCAGTTCACAGGGAACAATTCACCCCTCCACTTT. Protein sequence: CASSQFTGNNSPLHF.

This clonotype was observed a few times. This rearrangement joins TRBV7-2 to TRBJ2-7; D is possibly TRBD1 or TRBD2 (6 bases each). V lost 0 bases to trimming and J lost 6 bases, with 9 bases between them. Germline V gene data show CDR1 as SGHTA and CDR2 as FQGNSA. CDR3 length: 13 residues. The CDR3 nucleotides are TGTGCCAGCAGCTTAGCTAGGGGGGCCGAGCAGTACGTC. Translation gives CASSLARGAEQYV.

This rearrangement joins TRBV3-1 to TRBJ2-5; 11 positions agree with TRBD2. J was trimmed by 1 base and V by 0 bases; bases with no gene match: 1. This CDR3 has 16 amino acids. The germline V gene has CDR1 LGHDT and CDR2 YNNKEL (reference sequence). CDR3 in DNA: TGTGCCAGCAGCCAAGATAGCGGGGGGGCCCAAGAGACCCAGTACTTC. It specifies CASSQDSGGAQETQYF.

This clonotype showed up just a few times. This chain joins TRBV12-3 or TRBV12-4 and TRBJ1-3; tentatively, D is TRBD1 (6 bases). This CDR3 is built from 15 residues. V lost 5 bases and J lost 8, with 19 bases in between. In nucleotides, the CDR3 is TGTGCCAGCAGTCCCCTTTACCAGGGGAGCGACACCATATATTTT. This sequence encodes CASSPLYQGSDTIYF.

The chain combines TRBV29-1 with TRBJ2-2, with 9 positions matching TRBD1. The V gene end was trimmed by 4 bases and the J gene end by 4 bases; junction bases not matched to a gene: 4. CDR3 length equals 14 residues. The germline CDR1 and CDR2 sequences are SQVTM and ANQGSEA. CDR3 region: CSVGQGVGTGELFF. The CDR3 DNA reads as TGCAGCGTTGGACAGGGGGTGGGCACCGGGGAGCTGTTTTTT.

V usage is TRBV25-1 and J usage is TRBJ2-5, with TRBD2 as a possible D gene (7 bases). There are 16 residues in the CDR3. The V end was cut by 1 base, the J end by 2 bases, with 14 bases between. Germline assignment: CDR1 MGHDK and CDR2 SYGVNS. The CDR3: CASSELGGGLQETQYF. DNA for the CDR3: TGTGCCAGCAGTGAATTGGGCGGGGGCTTACAAGAGACCCAGTACTTC.

DNA of the CDR3: TGTGCCAGCACCTACCATGGAGGGGGTCGGATTGGGAACACTGAAGCTTTCTTT. Protein sequence: CASTYHGGGRIGNTEAFF. V usage is TRBV11-2 and J usage is TRBJ1-1; TRBD1 might be the D (6 bases). The CDR3 sequence is 18 residues long. V was trimmed by 7 bases and J by 1 base, leaving 25 bases between them. Germline V gene data show CDR1 as SGHAT and CDR2 as FQNNGV.

This clonotype turned up a few times. The J gene is TRBJ1-6, the V gene TRBV28; D gene uncertain. Germline V gene sequence: CDR1 MDHEN, CDR2 SYDVKM. This CDR3 has 12 amino acids. Trimming left V 5 bases short and J 9 bases short, with 8 bases between. DNA for the CDR3: TGTGCCAGCAGTCCACCTTCTTCACCCCTCCACTTT. It yields the protein CASSPPSSPLHF.

The chain recombines TRBV7-9 with TRBJ1-2; 8 bases align to TRBD1. The CDR3 contains 16 residues. The junction had 15 bases not matched to a gene; V was cut back by 4 bases and J by 8 bases. Germline values: CDR1 SEHNR, CDR2 FQNEAQ (reference sequence). The DNA of the CDR3 is TGTGCCAGCAGCTGGATACCCTCAGGACAGGGAGACGGCTACACCTTC. It specifies CASSWIPSGQGDGYTF.

The sample holds many counts of this clonotype. This sequence joins TRBV4-3 and TRBJ2-1; TRBD2 matches at 10 bases. Germline CDR1 reads LGHNA; CDR2 reads YSLEER. V dropped 0 bases and J dropped 3; count of bases not matched to a gene: 5. The CDR3 totals 17 residues. CDR3 amino acids: CASSQDPPSGGYNEQFF. The CDR3 DNA reads as TGCGCCAGCAGCCAAGATCCCCCTAGCGGGGGCTACAATGAGCAGTTCTTC.